Below, 5 T cell receptor beta chains from the same sample are listed, as sequenced in a study of human T cells and chemical hapten exposure. TCRdb re-analysed the RACE reads in MiXCR, keeping a single row per CDR3 protein. The sample contains 300,000 to 450,000 distinct CDR3 sequences, around 5.5% of which appear only once. The time point was: pre-sensitization, week 0. Sample treatment: therapeutic diphenylcyclopropenone sensitization with weekly scalp DPC. The sample consisted of whole blood, taken in connection with sensitization to the hapten diphenylcyclopropenone (DPC). The receptors were gathered from a woman aged 18-30 years with alopecia areata. Some clones in this sample may be carry-over from other donors' samples.

Ten or more counts support this clonotype. V usage is TRBV6-5 and J usage is TRBJ2-3; 8 bases align to TRBD2. The CDR3 covers 17 residues. Germline V gene lookup returns CDR1 MNHEY and CDR2 SVGAGI. The trim removed 5 bases at V and 4 bases at J, leaving 14 bases unmatched. The CDR3 region is CASSLHPWRGEADTQYF. In nucleotides, the CDR3 is TGTGCCAGCAGTCTACACCCTTGGCGGGGGGAAGCAGATACGCAGTATTTT.

The rearrangement links TRBV20-1 to TRBJ1-5; D is uncertain. V lost 2 bases, J lost 4 bases, and 6 bases lay in between. The length of the CDR3 is 12 residues. Germline V lookup: CDR1 DFQATT, CDR2 SNEGSKA (reference sequence). The CDR3 coding sequence is TGCAGTGCTAGACTGAGGAATCAGCCCCAGCATTTT. Its translation is CSARLRNQPQHF.

This clonotype was counted many times. The chain carries TRBV4-3 and TRBJ2-1, with 7 bases aligning to TRBD2. The CDR3 covers 14 residues. V lost 0 bases to trimming and J lost 7 bases; unmatched junction nucleotides: 3. Germline CDR1 reads LGHNA; CDR2 reads YSLEER. The CDR3 sequence is CASSQETSMNEQFF. The CDR3 DNA reads as TGCGCCAGCAGCCAAGAGACTAGCATGAATGAGCAGTTCTTC.

This clonotype was recorded many times. This chain uses TRBV12-3 or TRBV12-4 with TRBJ1-6, with TRBD1 identical over 10 bases. The CDR3 covers 14 residues. The J segment lost 11 bases and the V segment lost 9 bases, leaving 10 bases of the junction unmatched. Here the CDR3 DNA reads TGTGCCAGTCAGTTAGGACAGGGGGGTGCACCCCTCCACTTT. Amino acid sequence: CASQLGQGGAPLHF.

This clonotype has a handful of counts. The chain has TRBV20-1 and TRBJ1-1; no clear D gene. The CDR3 extends over 13 amino acids. Germline V CDR1 and CDR2: DFQATT, SNEGSKA (reference sequence). Between the trimmed V and J ends, which lost 3 bases and 1 base, there was a span of 9 bases. The CDR3 bases are TGCAGTGCTAGCGAGATTAGGAACACTGAAGCTTTCTTT. Translating it yields CSASEIRNTEAFF.